A single sample is the source of the 6 T cell receptor beta chains below, sequenced in a study of T cell repertoires in cytomegalovirus infection. TCRdb analysed the reads with MiXCR anew, one entry per CDR3 protein. The top ten clones hold about 14% of a sample with 200,000 to 300,000 distinct CDR3 sequences, 8% to 9.5% of them seen once. The sequenced sample consisted of PBMCs. The origin of the receptors is a human donor in good health (CMV status not recorded). Some clones in this sample may be carry-over from other donors' samples.

The V call is TRBV29-1, the J call TRBJ1-2; 9 bases align to TRBD1. Germline V CDR1 and CDR2: SQVTM, ANQGSEA. V gave up 0 bases and J gave up 5 bases; unmatched junction bases: 7. The CDR3 is made up of 15 amino acids. The CDR3 DNA reads as TGCAGCGTTGAAGACCAAACAGGGGGCCGGTATGGCTACACCTTC. Translated, it gives CSVEDQTGGRYGYTF.

This clonotype was counted at least ten times. The rearrangement joins TRBV19 to TRBJ2-7; the D gene is possibly TRBD1 (5 bases). The germline V gene has CDR1 LNHDA and CDR2 SQIVND (reference sequence). V lost 4 bases, J lost 3 bases, and 10 bases lay in between. The CDR3 has 13 amino acids. The CDR3 nucleotides read TGTGCCAGTAGTAGGCCAGGGAACTACGAGCAGTACTTC. It encodes CASSRPGNYEQYF.

This clonotype showed up many times. The chain combines TRBV7-8 with TRBJ2-3, with TRBD2 matching over 13 bases. CDR3 length equals 15 residues. V lost 6 bases, J lost 6 bases, and 6 bases stayed unmatched. CDR1 and CDR2 (germline): SGHVS, FQNEAQ. The chain's CDR3 is CASSSGLAGSDTQYF. CDR3 nucleotide sequence: TGTGCCAGCAGTTCGGGACTAGCGGGGTCGGATACGCAGTATTTT.

This clonotype was seen many times. CDR3 nucleotide sequence: TGTGCCAGCAGCTTAGACGGGGGAAGGAACACTGAAGCTTTCTTT. Protein: CASSLDGGRNTEAFF. The rearrangement links TRBV7-2 to TRBJ1-1; a weak D match, TRBD1 (5 bases). The germline CDR1 and CDR2 sequences are SGHTA and FQGNSA. Trimming removed 1 base from V and 1 base from J, with 10 bases in between. The CDR3 covers 15 residues. Using reference TRBV7-2 and TRBJ1-1 for the parts outside the CDR3, the full variable domain is GAGVSQSPSNKVTEKGKDVELRCDPISGHTALYWYRQSLGQGLEFLIYFQGNSAPDKSGLPSDRFSAERTGGSVSTLTIQRTQQEDSAVYLCASSLDGGRNTEAFFGQGTRLTVV.

The sample holds many counts of this clonotype. One end of the junction is discordant with germline, which a read error may explain. The rearrangement joins TRBV28 to TRBJ1-4; 10 bases map to TRBD1. The CDR3 is made up of 17 amino acids. Germline V gene data show CDR1 as MDHEN and CDR2 as SYDVKM. In DNA, the CDR3 is TGTGCCAGCAGATTATCGACAGGGGGCTATAGTAATGAAAAACTGTTTTTT. Encoded protein: CASRLSTGGYSNEKLFF.

This clonotype was recorded a few times. The genes are TRBV7-2 and TRBJ2-2; possibly TRBD2 for D (6 bases). V lost 6 bases and J lost 0, with 14 bases in between. CDR1 SGHTA and CDR2 FQGNSA come from the germline V gene. This CDR3 has 16 amino acids. The CDR3 loop reads CASRSGRGANTGELFF. The CDR3 DNA reads as TGTGCCAGCAGGTCCGGGAGAGGGGCGAACACCGGGGAGCTGTTTTTT.